This TCR beta chain was recorded in a study of blood T cell repertoires in COVID-19. Turning to the study itself: PBMCs, B-cell-depleted T cells, or T cells provided the cDNA or gDNA that made up the material.

CDR1 SGHTA and CDR2 FQGTGA come from the germline V gene. This CDR3 has 13 residues. Trimming removed 5 bases at V and 9 bases at J, with 11 bases between. Enrolled through a virtual design, the participants were between about 18 and 89 years of age and came from about two dozen US areas. Cohort assignment relied on participant-reported clinical history. TCRdb's copy holds only in-frame clones and misses some; the assay was immunoSEQ multiplex PCR. The table shows a few hundred thousand clones, with approximately 90% occurring only once. The material sequenced was PBMCs or T cells enriched from blood (not recorded which). The clonotype originates from a woman aged 18-29 years who had recovered from COVID-19. V usage is TRBV7-3 and J usage is TRBJ1-6; possible D gene TRBD1, 5 bases. This CDR3 reads CASSKSTVSPLHF. The CDR3, as DNA: TGTGCCAGCAGCAAGTCGACAGTTTCACCCCTCCACTTT.